The rows below give T cell receptor beta chains drawn from one sample of a study of post-analysis software for immune sequencing data. TCRdb re-called the PCR reads with MiXCR, one entry per CDR3 protein. Found here are hundreds of thousands of distinct CDR3 sequences, just under 30% of them singletons; the top ten hold more than 0.55%. The material sequenced was blood. These receptors came from a girl between 10 and 17 years old with multiple sclerosis. The CDR3 runs from the conserved cysteine through the conserved F or W. A D gene is named only where the DNA matches it firmly. Expanded clones are given a class, and other clones once, few, many or no size at all.

clone size	V gene	D gene	J gene	CDR3 protein	CDR3 DNA
-	TRBV4-1	TRBD1	TRBJ1-5	CASSLNPRQGAGQPQHF	TGCGCCAGCAGCCTAAATCCCCGTCAGGGGGCGGGACAGCCCCAGCATTTT
few	TRBV2	-	TRBJ2-2	CASRTDGLAGELFF	TGTGCCAGCAGGACGGACGGCTTGGCCGGGGAGCTGTTTTTT
few	TRBV27	-	TRBJ2-5	CASTRQAGETQYF	TGTGCCAGCACAAGACAGGCAGGAGAGACCCAGTACTTC
-	TRBV27	-	TRBJ2-7	CASSSIASYEQYF	TGTGCCAGCAGTTCGATAGCTTCCTACGAGCAGTACTTC
-	TRBV5-4	-	TRBJ2-1	CANSLVSYNEQFF	TGTGCCAACAGCTTGGTCTCCTACAATGAGCAGTTCTTC
few	TRBV29-1	-	TRBJ1-1	CSVVSPVAEAFF	TGCAGCGTTGTTAGCCCGGTGGCTGAAGCTTTCTTT
-	TRBV7-2	-	TRBJ2-3	CASSYGAGDTQYF	TGTGCCAGCAGCTACGGAGCGGGAGATACGCAGTATTTT
-	TRBV29-1	TRBD1	TRBJ2-6	CSVTGGQGSGANVLTF	TGCAGCGTTACCGGGGGACAGGGATCTGGGGCCAACGTCCTGACTTTC
few	TRBV21-1	-	TRBJ1-2	CASSKVRAGPPGYTF	TGTGCCAGCAGCAAAGTAAGGGCCGGGCCACCTGGCTACACCTTC
-	TRBV28	-	TRBJ1-1	CASSSGWGLNTEAFF	TGTGCCAGCAGTTCGGGTTGGGGGTTGAACACTGAAGCTTTCTTT
few	TRBV2	TRBD1	TRBJ2-7	CASSEQGESYEQYF	TGTGCCAGCAGTGAGCAGGGGGAGTCCTACGAGCAGTACTTC
-	TRBV6-5	TRBD1	TRBJ1-1	CASSPEQGEAFF	TGTGCCAGCAGCCCGGAACAGGGGGAAGCTTTCTTT
few	TRBV7-9	TRBD2	TRBJ2-5	CASSLSWREVQETQYF	TGTGCCAGCAGCTTATCTTGGCGGGAGGTGCAAGAGACCCAGTACTTC
-	TRBV7-9	TRBD1	TRBJ1-2	CANSSSTGGLANYGYTF	TGTGCCAACAGCTCCTCGACAGGGGGCCTAGCTAACTATGGCTACACCTTC
few	TRBV7-2	-	TRBJ1-5	CASSGVGGQPQHF	TGTGCCAGCAGCGGAGTGGGGGGCCAGCCCCAGCATTTT
many	TRBV6-5	-	TRBJ2-4	CASSTDQGNIQYF	TGTGCCAGCAGTACGGACCAGGGGAACATTCAGTACTTC